Listed below are T cell receptor beta chains from one sample, sequenced in a study of cytotoxic CD8 clonotypes in ibrutinib-treated CLL. Sequencing used immunoSEQ multiplex PCR; TCRdb keeps in-frame clones, though not all of them. The table includes approximately 30,000 clones, around 60% detected once. Here the sequenced sample was PBMCs, taken before ibrutinib treatment. These receptors all stem from a human donor with chronic lymphocytic leukemia. The CDR3 runs from the conserved cysteine through the conserved F or W. The D gene is left open where the match is weak. Part of the rows lack a size; the others show once, few, many or a class for expanded clones.

v_call,clone_size,j_call,d_call,cdr3_nt,cdr3_aa
TRBV7-2,.,TRBJ1-2,.,TGTGCCAGCAGCTGGAGGGGGTTAGAATATGGCTACACCTTC,CASSWRGLEYGYTF
TRBV11-3,few,TRBJ2-1,.,TGTGCCAGCAAATCGGACCCCCAGTTCTTC,CASKSDPQFF
TRBV6-5,few,TRBJ1-4,TRBD1,TGTGCCAGCAGTCTAACAGGGGTTAATGAAAAACTGTTTTTT,CASSLTGVNEKLFF
TRBV19,few,TRBJ1-3,.,TGTGCCAGTAGTATAGGTACACTCAAAGGAAACACCATATATTTT,CASSIGTLKGNTIYF
TRBV7-8,.,TRBJ1-1,.,TGTGCCAGCAGCTTAGGCGGACTGAACACTGAAGCTTTCTTT,CASSLGGLNTEAFF
TRBV7-2,.,TRBJ2-3,TRBD2,TGTGCCAGCAGCTTAGTAGGAGTAGCGGGAGGTCCTAGCACAGATACGCAGTATTTT,CASSLVGVAGGPSTDTQYF
TRBV27,few,TRBJ2-5,.,TGTGCCAGCAGTTTAACCAGGGTGGCGACCCAGTACTTC,CASSLTRVATQYF
TRBV5-4,.,TRBJ1-3,TRBD1,TGTGCCAGCGCGGACAGGGGATACTCTGGAAACACCATATATTTT,CASADRGYSGNTIYF
TRBV18,few,TRBJ2-3,.,TGTGCCAGCTCACCGGATGAGACAGATACGCAGTATTTT,CASSPDETDTQYF
TRBV6-5,.,TRBJ1-1,.,TGTGCCAGTTGGAAACCCTTTGAAGCTTTCTTT,CASWKPFEAFF